This paragraph reports one T cell receptor beta chain. Antigen unknown. This sample was included in a study of identical twins. Study outcomes and limitations: It was cross-sectional statistical analysis, not following the same donors, that the conclusions relied on. Twins showed weaker excess sharing in their beta out-of-frame sequences. Analyses based on zero insertions could be partly confounded by invariant MAIT and iNKT cells.

Each cDNA held unique molecular identifiers, and template switching gave it a universal primer site. TCRdb fed the 5' RACE reads into MiXCR, producing one record per CDR3 protein. The sample carries 400,000 or so distinct CDR3 sequences, roughly 9% recorded once. Germline loops: CDR1 SGHVS, CDR2 FQNEAQ. This CDR3 spans 15 amino acids. V was clipped by 2 bases and J by 4 bases; unmatched bases: 4. This chain links TRBV7-8 with TRBJ1-1, with 10 nucleotides matching TRBD1. Sequencing used naive T cells sorted from blood. This clonotype was obtained from a woman between 50 and 59 years old in good health. The CDR3 region is CASSLRQGASTEAFF. The CDR3 bases are TGTGCCAGCAGCTTACGACAGGGGGCCAGCACTGAAGCTTTCTTT.